The sequence of this TCR beta chain was determined in a study of sequential checkpoint blockade in melanoma. Treatment noted: randomized to nivolumab then ipilimumab (arm A) or the reverse (arm B). Produced via immunoSEQ multiplex PCR; TCRdb's table is partial and in-frame only. The sample consists of about 9,000 clones, around three fifths of them appearing once. The CDR3 covers 16 residues. Trimming took 1 base from V and 6 from J; bases not matched to a gene: 8. CDR1 and CDR2 from the germline V gene are LNHDA and SQIVND (reference sequence). The starting material was CD8+ T cells sorted from blood (inferred from file names), obtained from a patient given nivolumab and ipilimumab in sequence. The receptor was derived from a human donor with melanoma. The chain uses TRBV19 and TRBJ2-2, with TRBD1 matching 7 bases. This chain's CDR3 is CASSIVGGDRSGELFF. For the CDR3, the DNA is TGTGCCAGTAGTATAGTAGGGGGCGATCGGTCCGGGGAGCTGTTTTTT.